The rows below give T cell receptor beta chains drawn from one sample of a study of CD8+CD57+ T cells in acquired aplastic anemia. TCRdb re-called the reads through MiXCR, storing one row per CDR3 protein. This repertoire shows under 350,000 distinct CDR3 sequences, roughly 53% found once; its top ten account for 1.3%. Sequencing used sorted CD4+, CD8+, or CD8+CD57+ T cells (not recorded which) from PBMCs. Every receptor here comes from a human donor with aplastic anemia. Both conserved end residues are part of each CDR3. A D gene is named only where the DNA matches it firmly. Clone size is given for some rows only: seen once, a few or many times, or a class if the clone is expanded.

>TRBV6-5|TRBD2|-|TRBJ2-1
TGTGCCAGCAGTGCGGGACTAGCGGGAAACCATGAGCAGTTCTTC
CASSAGLAGNHEQFF
>TRBV4-2|-|once|TRBJ1-4
TGTGCCAGCAGCATTGGACTAGCGGGGGTCGAGAAACTGTTTTTT
CASSIGLAGVEKLFF
>TRBV9|-|-|TRBJ1-2
TGTGCCAGCAGCGACCAGGCCTATGGCTACACCTTC
CASSDQAYGYTF
>TRBV7-9|-|-|TRBJ1-2
TGTGCCAGCAGCTCGGGGACCCTGGATTATGGCTACACCTTC
CASSSGTLDYGYTF
>TRBV10-3|-|-|TRBJ1-6
TGTGCCATCAGTGAGTGGGGGAATTCACCCCTCCACTTT
CAISEWGNSPLHF
>TRBV7-8|-|few|TRBJ2-7
TGTGCCAGCAGCCTACAGGGCATGAGCGAGCAGTACTTC
CASSLQGMSEQYF
>TRBV20-1|TRBD1|many|TRBJ2-3
TGCAGTGCTAAGAAACCCGGGACAGAATTGACAGATACGCAGTATTTT
CSAKKPGTELTDTQYF
>TRBV9|TRBD1|-|TRBJ2-2
TGTGCCAGCAGCGTAGAACAGGGGTTCGCCGGGGAGCTGTTTTTT
CASSVEQGFAGELFF
>TRBV19|TRBD2|many|TRBJ2-1
TGTGCCAGTCGACTAGCGGTTTCCTACAATGAGCAGTTCTTC
CASRLAVSYNEQFF
>TRBV24-1|TRBD1|once|TRBJ1-2
TGTGCCACCAGTGAACCTGACAGGGACTCTGTATGGGATGGCTACACCTTC
CATSEPDRDSVWDGYTF
>TRBV7-3|TRBD1|many|TRBJ2-5
TGTGCCAGCAGCCGCGACAGGGGCGGGGCCCAGTACTTC
CASSRDRGGAQYF
>TRBV3-1|TRBD2|-|TRBJ2-1
TGTGCCAGCAGCCAACGCGGGACTAGCGGGAACAATGAGCAGTTCTTC
CASSQRGTSGNNEQFF
>TRBV5-1|-|-|TRBJ2-3
TGTGCCAGCAGCTTCCGGACGGCTAGCACAGATACGCAGTATTTT
CASSFRTASTDTQYF
>TRBV29-1|TRBD2|once|TRBJ2-7
TGTGCCAGCAGCTTAGTTGGCAGGCTAGCGGGGGGCCACGAGCAGTACTTC
CASSLVGRLAGGHEQYF
>TRBV19|TRBD1|-|TRBJ1-3
TGTGCCAGTAGTTTGGGGACAGGGTTTGGAAACACCATATATTTT
CASSLGTGFGNTIYF
>TRBV10-2|-|few|TRBJ1-3
TGCGCCAGCAGTGTAGCGGTATTGGCAGGAAACACCATATATTTT
CASSVAVLAGNTIYF
>TRBV25-1|-|-|TRBJ1-1
TGTGCCAGCAGGGACACCAACACTGAAGCTTTCTTT
CASRDTNTEAFF
>TRBV30|TRBD2|many|TRBJ2-2
TGTGCCCGCTTAGCGGGCTCGAGGCTGTTTTTT
CARLAGSRLFF
>TRBV11-2|-|-|TRBJ1-4
TGTGCCAGCAGCTTAGGCGGTGTAGAACTGTTTTTT
CASSLGGVELFF
>TRBV2|TRBD2|many|TRBJ2-5
TGTGCCAGCAGTGCTCGGCGGGGGGGCTCGGAGACCCAGTACTTC
CASSARRGGSETQYF
>TRBV7-9|-|few|TRBJ2-7
TGTGCCAGCAGCCCACGTCCAAGCACCTACGAGCAGTACTTC
CASSPRPSTYEQYF
>TRBV7-8|-|-|TRBJ1-1
TGTGCCAGCAGTTTGTCTATGGAAGCTTTCTTT
CASSLSMEAFF
>TRBV18|-|many|TRBJ2-5
TGTGCCAGCTCCCCAGGACGAAACCAAGAGACCCAGTACTTC
CASSPGRNQETQYF
>TRBV7-8|-|-|TRBJ2-7
TGTGCCAGCAGCCCGAGACAGGCTATCTACGAGCAGTACTTC
CASSPRQAIYEQYF
>TRBV15|-|-|TRBJ1-2
TGTGCCACCAGCACAGAAAGATATGGCTACACCTTC
CATSTERYGYTF
>TRBV20-1|-|-|TRBJ2-1
TGCAGTGCTAGCGTTAGCAGAAGCTCCTATAATGAGCAGCTCTTC
CSASVSRSSYNEQLF
>TRBV7-8|-|-|TRBJ1-2
TGTGCCAGCAGCCATGGGACTAGCGGGTATTCCAACACCTTC
CASSHGTSGYSNTF
>TRBV5-1|-|many|TRBJ2-1
TGCGCCAGCAGCTTGTATGGGGATCTCTACAATGAGCAGTTCTTC
CASSLYGDLYNEQFF